Sequencing of this TCR beta chain was carried out in a study of cytomegalovirus exposure and HLA in healthy donors. Primers: 60 Vbeta forward and 13 Jbeta reverse. Here immunoSEQ multiplex PCR was the method, and the copy in TCRdb shows in-frame clones only, minus some. The table records roughly 160,000 clones, roughly 70% of them present only once. This CDR3 spans 11 amino acids. The V gene lost 6 bases and the J gene lost 11 bases, with 16 bases spanning the gap. CDR1 and CDR2 (germline): SQVTM, ANQGSEA. Study outcomes and limitations: Common viral pathogens seemed, in a later analysis, to connect with several of the most significant clusters. It was in a later analysis that TCR association rates were seen to vary by HLA locus, highest for DRB1 and lowest for HLA-C. V segments that were indistinguishable, TRBV6-2 and TRBV6-3 among them, were omitted from analysis.

Notes on this clone: The antigen is undetermined.

The receptor comes from a woman aged 25 to 39 in good health and CMV-seronegative. This chain uses TRBV29-1 with TRBJ1-1, with unresolved D. Source material: PBMCs. CDR3 amino acids: CSVLPGSGAFF. CDR3 nucleotides: TGCAGCGTCCTACCGGGAAGTGGGGCTTTCTTT.